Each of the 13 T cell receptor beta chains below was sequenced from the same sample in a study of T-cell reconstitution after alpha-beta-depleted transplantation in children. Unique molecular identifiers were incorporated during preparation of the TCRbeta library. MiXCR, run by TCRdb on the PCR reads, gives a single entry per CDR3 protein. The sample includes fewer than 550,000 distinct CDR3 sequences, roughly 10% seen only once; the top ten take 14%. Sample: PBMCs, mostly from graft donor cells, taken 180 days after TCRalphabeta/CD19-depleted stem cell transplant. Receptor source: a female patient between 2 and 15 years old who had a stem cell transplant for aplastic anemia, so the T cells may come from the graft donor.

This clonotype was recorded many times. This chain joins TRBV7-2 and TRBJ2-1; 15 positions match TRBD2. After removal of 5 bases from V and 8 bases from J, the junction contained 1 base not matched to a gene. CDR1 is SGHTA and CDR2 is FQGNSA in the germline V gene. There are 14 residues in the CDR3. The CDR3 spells CASSGTSGRYEQFF. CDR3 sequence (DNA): TGTGCCAGCAGCGGGACTAGCGGGAGGTATGAGCAGTTCTTC.

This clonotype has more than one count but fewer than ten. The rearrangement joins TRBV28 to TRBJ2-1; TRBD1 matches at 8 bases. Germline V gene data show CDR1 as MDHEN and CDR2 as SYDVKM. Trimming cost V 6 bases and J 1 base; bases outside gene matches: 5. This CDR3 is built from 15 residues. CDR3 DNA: TGTGCCAGCAGCGAAGACAGGGGATCCTACAATGAGCAGTTCTTC. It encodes CASSEDRGSYNEQFF.

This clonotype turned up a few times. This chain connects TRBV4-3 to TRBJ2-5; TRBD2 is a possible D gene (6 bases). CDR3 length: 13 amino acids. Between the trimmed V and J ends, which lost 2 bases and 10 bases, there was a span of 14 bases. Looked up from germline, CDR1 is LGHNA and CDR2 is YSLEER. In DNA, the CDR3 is TGCGCCAGCAGCCAATTCGACTCTAGCGTCCAGTACTTC. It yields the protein CASSQFDSSVQYF.

The CDR3 region has the DNA TGCAGCGTTGAAGACCGGACAGGGGCCTCTGGAAACACCATATATTTT. Encoded protein: CSVEDRTGASGNTIYF. This rearrangement joins TRBV29-1 to TRBJ1-3; TRBD1 aligns across 9 bases. V lost 0 bases, J lost 0 bases, and 3 bases stayed unmatched. The germline V gene encodes CDR1 SQVTM and CDR2 ANQGSEA. CDR3 length equals 16 residues. Full variable domain (missing parts from reference TRBV29-1 and TRBJ1-3): SAVISQKPSRDICQRGTSLTIQCQVDSQVTMMFWYRQQPGQSLTLIATANQGSEATYESGFVIDKFPISRPNLTFSTLTVSNMSPEDSSIYLCSVEDRTGASGNTIYFGEGSWLTVV.

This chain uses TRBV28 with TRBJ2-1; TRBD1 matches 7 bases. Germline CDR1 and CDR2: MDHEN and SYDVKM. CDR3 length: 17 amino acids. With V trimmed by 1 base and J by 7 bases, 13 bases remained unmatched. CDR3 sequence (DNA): TGTGCCAGCAGTTTATTCCCCGACAGGGTAAGGAGGAATGAGCAGTTCTTC. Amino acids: CASSLFPDRVRRNEQFF.

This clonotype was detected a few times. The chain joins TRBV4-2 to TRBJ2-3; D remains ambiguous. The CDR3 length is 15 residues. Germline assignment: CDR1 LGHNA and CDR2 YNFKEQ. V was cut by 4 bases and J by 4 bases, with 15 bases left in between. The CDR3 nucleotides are TGTGCCAGCAGCCCCTACCAACCCAGCCCAGATACGCAGTATTTT. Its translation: CASSPYQPSPDTQYF.

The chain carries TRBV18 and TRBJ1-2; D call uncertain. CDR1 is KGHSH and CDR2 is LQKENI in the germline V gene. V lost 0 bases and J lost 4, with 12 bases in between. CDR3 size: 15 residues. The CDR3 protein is CASSPPTDDIYGYTF. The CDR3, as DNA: TGTGCCAGCTCACCACCCACAGACGATATCTATGGCTACACCTTC.

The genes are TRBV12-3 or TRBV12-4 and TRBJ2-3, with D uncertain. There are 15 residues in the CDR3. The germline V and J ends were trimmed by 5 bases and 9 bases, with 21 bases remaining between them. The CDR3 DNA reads TGTGCCAGCAGTCCGATAATCTCCGAGCGAAGAACGCAGTATTTT. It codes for CASSPIISERRTQYF.

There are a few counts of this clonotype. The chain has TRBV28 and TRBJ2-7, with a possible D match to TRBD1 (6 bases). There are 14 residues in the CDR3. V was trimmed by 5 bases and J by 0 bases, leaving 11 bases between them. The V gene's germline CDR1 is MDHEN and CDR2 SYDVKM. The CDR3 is CASSGRDNSYEQYF. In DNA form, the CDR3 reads TGTGCCAGCAGTGGACGGGACAACTCCTACGAGCAGTACTTC.

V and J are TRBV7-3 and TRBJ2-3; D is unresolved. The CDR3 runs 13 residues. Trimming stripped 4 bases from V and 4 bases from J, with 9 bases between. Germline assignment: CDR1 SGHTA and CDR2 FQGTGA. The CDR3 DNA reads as TGTGCCAGCAGCTCCGGGCCGTCAGATACGCAGTATTTT. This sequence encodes CASSSGPSDTQYF.

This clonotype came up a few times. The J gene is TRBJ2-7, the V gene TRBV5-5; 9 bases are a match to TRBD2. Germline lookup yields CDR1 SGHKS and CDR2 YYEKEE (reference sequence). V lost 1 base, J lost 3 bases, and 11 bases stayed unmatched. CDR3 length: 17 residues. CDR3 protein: CASSLPGLSGRFYEQYF. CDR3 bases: TGTGCCAGCAGCTTGCCAGGCCTGAGCGGGAGGTTCTACGAGCAGTACTTC.

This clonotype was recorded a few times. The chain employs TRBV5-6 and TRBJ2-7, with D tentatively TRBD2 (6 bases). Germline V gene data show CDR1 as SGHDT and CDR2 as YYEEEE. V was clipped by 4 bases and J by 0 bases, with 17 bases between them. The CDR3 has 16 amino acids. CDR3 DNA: TGTGCCAGCAGCGAATCAGGGACTTTGAGCTCCTACGAGCAGTACGTC. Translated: CASSESGTLSSYEQYV.

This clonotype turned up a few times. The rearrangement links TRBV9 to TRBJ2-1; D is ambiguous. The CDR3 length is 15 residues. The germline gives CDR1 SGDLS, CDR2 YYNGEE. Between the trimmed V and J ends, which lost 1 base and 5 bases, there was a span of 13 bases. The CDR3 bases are TGTGCCAGCAGCGTATTTTCTACCGCCCACAATGAGCAGTTCTTC. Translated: CASSVFSTAHNEQFF. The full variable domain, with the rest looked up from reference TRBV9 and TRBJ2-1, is DSGVTQTPKHLITATGQRVTLRCSPRSGDLSVYWYQQSLDQGLQFLIQYYNGEERAKGNILERFSAQQFPDLHSELNLSSLELGDSALYFCASSVFSTAHNEQFFGPGTRLTVL.